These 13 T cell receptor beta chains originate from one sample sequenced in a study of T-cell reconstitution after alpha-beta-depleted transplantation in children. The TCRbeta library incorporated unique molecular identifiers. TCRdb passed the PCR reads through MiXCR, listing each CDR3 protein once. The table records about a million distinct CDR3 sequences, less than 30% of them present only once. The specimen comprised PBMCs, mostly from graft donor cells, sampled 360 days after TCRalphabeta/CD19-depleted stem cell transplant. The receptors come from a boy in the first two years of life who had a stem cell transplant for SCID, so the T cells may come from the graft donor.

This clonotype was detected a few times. The CDR3 here is CASSYYGETYEQYF. The CDR3 nucleotides read TGTGCCAGCAGTTACTACGGGGAGACCTACGAGCAGTACTTC. The gene calls are TRBV6-5 and TRBJ2-7; a weak D match, TRBD2 (5 bases). The V gene's germline CDR1 is MNHEY and CDR2 SVGAGI. CDR3 length equals 14 residues. V was clipped by 1 base and J by 2 bases, with 9 bases between them.

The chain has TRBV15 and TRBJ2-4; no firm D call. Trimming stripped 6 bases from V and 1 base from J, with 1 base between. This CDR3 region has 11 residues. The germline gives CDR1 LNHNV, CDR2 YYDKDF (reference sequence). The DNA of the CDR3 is TGTGCCACCAGGGCCAAAAACATTCAGTACTTC. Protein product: CATRAKNIQYF.

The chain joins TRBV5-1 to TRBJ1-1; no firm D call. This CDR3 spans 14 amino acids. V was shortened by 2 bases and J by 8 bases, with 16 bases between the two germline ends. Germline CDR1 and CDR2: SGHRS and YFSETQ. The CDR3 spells CASSLLPGSIEAFF. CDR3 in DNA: TGCGCCAGCAGCTTACTTCCCGGAAGCATCGAAGCTTTCTTT. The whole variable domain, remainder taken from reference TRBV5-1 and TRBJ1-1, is KAGVTQTPRYLIKTRGQQVTLSCSPISGHRSVSWYQQTPGQGLQFLFEYFSETQRNKGNFPGRFSGRQFSNSRSEMNVSTLELGDSALYLCASSLLPGSIEAFFGQGTRLTVV.

CDR3 amino acids: CASSLAYKTGEQYF. DNA for the CDR3: TGTGCCAGCAGCTTAGCATATAAGACGGGAGAGCAGTACTTC. The V gene is TRBV7-9, the J gene TRBJ2-7, with D possibly TRBD2 on 5 matching bases. CDR3 length: 14 residues. Trimming removed 0 bases from V and 7 bases from J, with 13 bases in between. Per the germline V gene, CDR1 is SEHNR and CDR2 is FQNEAQ (reference sequence).

The DNA of the CDR3 is TGCAGCGTTTTCGGACCGGGGTCTTTCCAGGGTACGCAGTATTTT. It encodes CSVFGPGSFQGTQYF. This sequence joins TRBV29-1 and TRBJ2-3; D could derive from TRBD1 or TRBD2 (5 bases each). There are 15 residues in the CDR3. Germline loops: CDR1 SQVTM, CDR2 ANQGSEA. V lost 5 bases and J 8 bases, leaving 23 bases between the germline ends.

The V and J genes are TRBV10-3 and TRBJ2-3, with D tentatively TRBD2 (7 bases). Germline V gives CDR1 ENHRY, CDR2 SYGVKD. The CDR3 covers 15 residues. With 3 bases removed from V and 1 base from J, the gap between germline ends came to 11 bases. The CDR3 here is CAISEQGGRTDTQYF. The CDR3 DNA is TGTGCCATCAGTGAACAGGGAGGGCGCACAGATACGCAGTATTTT.

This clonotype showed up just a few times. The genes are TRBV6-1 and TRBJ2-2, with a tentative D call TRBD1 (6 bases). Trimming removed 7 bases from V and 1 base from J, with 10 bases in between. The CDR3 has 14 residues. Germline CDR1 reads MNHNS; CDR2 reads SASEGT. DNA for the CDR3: TGTGCCAGCACCTCGACAGGGAACACCGGGGAGCTGTTTTTT. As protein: CASTSTGNTGELFF.

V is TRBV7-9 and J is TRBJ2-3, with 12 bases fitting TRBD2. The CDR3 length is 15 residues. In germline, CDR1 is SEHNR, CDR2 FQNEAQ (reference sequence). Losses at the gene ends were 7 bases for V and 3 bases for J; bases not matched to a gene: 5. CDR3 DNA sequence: TGTGCCAGCAATCTAGCGGGGGGGCGAACAGATACGCAGTATTTT. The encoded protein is CASNLAGGRTDTQYF.

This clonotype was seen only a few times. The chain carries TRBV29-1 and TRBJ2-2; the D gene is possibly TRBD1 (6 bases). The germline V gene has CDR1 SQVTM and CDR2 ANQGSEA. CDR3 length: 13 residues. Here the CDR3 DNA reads TGCAGTGTCCTGGACAGCAACACCGGGGAGCTGTTTTTT. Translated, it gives CSVLDSNTGELFF.

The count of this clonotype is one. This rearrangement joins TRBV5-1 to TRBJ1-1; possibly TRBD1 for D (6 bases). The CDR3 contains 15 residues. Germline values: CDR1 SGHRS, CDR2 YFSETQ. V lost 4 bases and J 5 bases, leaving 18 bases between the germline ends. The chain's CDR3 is CASSLTRRGVTEAFF. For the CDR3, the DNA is TGCGCCAGCAGCCTTACTCGCAGGGGAGTGACTGAAGCTTTCTTT.

CDR3 loop: CSVGVYEQYF. The CDR3 coding sequence is TGCAGCGTGGGGGTCTACGAGCAGTACTTC. J is TRBJ2-7 and V is TRBV29-1; D may match TRBD1 or TRBD2 (5 bases each). The V end lost 6 bases, the J end lost 3 bases, and 6 bases lay between the germline ends. The CDR3 is 10 residues long. Per the germline V gene, CDR1 is SQVTM and CDR2 is ANQGSEA.

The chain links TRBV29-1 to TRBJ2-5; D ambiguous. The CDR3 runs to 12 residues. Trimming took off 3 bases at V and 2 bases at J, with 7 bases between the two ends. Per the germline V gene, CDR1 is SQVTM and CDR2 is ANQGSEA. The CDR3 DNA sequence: TGCAGCGTTGACAGGACGCAAGAGACCCAGTACTTC. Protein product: CSVDRTQETQYF.

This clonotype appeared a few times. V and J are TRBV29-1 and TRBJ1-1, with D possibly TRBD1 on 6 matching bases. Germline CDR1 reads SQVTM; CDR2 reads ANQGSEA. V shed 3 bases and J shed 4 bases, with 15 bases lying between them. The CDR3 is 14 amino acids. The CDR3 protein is CSVEKDSGGTEAFF. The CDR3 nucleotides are TGCAGCGTTGAGAAGGACAGCGGGGGCACTGAAGCTTTCTTT.